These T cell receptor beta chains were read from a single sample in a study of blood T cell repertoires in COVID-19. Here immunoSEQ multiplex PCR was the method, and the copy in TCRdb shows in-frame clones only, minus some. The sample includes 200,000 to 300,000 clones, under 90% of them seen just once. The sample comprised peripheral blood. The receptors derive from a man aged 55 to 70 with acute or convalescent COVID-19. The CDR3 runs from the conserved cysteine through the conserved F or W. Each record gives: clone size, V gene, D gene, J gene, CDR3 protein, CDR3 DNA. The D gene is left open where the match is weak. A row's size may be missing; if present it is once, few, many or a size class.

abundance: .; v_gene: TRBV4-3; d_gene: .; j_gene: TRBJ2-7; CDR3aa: CASSQYRSSYEQYF; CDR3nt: TGCGCCAGCAGCCAATACAGGAGCTCCTACGAGCAGTACTTC
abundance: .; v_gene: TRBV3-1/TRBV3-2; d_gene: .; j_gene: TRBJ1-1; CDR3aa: CAVSRGGVMNTEAFF; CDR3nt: TGTGCAGTCTCCCGTGGGGGGGTTATGAACACTGAAGCTTTCTTT
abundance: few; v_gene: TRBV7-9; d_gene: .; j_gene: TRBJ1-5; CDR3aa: CASSLTTGHNQPQHF; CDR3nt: TGTGCCAGCAGCCTTACCACAGGGCACAATCAGCCCCAGCATTTT
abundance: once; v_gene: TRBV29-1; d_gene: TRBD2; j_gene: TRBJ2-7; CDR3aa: CSGTSGRANEQYF; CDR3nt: TGCAGCGGAACTAGCGGGAGGGCCAACGAGCAGTACTTC
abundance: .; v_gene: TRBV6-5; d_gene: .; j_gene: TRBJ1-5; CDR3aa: CASSYSVGPNQPQHF; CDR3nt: TGTGCCAGCAGTTACAGCGTAGGCCCAAATCAGCCCCAGCATTTT
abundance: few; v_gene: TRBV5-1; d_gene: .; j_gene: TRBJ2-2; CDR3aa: CASSFGGPNTGELFF; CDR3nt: TGCGCCAGCAGCTTCGGGGGACCGAACACCGGGGAGCTGTTTTTT
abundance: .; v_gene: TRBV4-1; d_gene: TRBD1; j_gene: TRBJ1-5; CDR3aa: CASSPDRTGVRAQHF; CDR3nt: TGCGCCAGCAGCCCAGACCGGACAGGCGTCCGAGCCCAGCATTTT
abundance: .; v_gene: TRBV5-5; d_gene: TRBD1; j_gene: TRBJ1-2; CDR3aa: CASSRGQGFYGYTF; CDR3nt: TGTGCCAGCAGCCGGGGACAGGGTTTCTATGGCTACACCTTC
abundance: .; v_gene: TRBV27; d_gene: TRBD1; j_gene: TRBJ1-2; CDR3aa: CASSLRQGYDYGYTF; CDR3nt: TGTGCCAGCAGTCTCCGACAGGGCTATGACTATGGCTACACCTTC
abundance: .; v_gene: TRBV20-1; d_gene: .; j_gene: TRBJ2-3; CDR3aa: CSALDSHTQYF; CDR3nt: TGCAGTGCTCTTGACAGCCATACGCAGTATTTT
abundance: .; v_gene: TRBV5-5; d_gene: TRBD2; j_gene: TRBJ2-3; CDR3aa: CASSLRLAGATDTQYF; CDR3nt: TGTGCCAGCAGCTTGCGTCTAGCGGGGGCCACAGATACGCAGTATTTT
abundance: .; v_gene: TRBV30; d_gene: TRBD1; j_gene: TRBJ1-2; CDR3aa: CAWSDPYRGRGYGYTF; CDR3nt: TGTGCCTGGAGTGACCCTTACAGGGGGAGAGGCTATGGCTACACCTTC
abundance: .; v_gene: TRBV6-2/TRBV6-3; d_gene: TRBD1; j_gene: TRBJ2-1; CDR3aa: CASSRQGAYNEQFF; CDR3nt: TGTGCCAGCAGTCGACAGGGGGCCTACAATGAGCAGTTCTTC
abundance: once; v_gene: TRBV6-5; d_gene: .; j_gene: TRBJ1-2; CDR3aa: CASIIRGGNYGYTF; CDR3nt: TGTGCCAGCATTATAAGGGGCGGAAACTATGGCTACACCTTC
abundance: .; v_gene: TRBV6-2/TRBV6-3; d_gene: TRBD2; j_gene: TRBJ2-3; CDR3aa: CASSYSFITSGILDTQYF; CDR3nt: TGTGCCAGCAGTTACTCCTTCATTACTAGCGGGATACTAGATACGCAGTATTTT
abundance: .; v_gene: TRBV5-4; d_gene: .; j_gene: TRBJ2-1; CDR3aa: CASSRTGKSYNEQFF; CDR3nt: TGTGCCAGCAGCCGAACGGGGAAATCTTACAATGAGCAGTTCTTC
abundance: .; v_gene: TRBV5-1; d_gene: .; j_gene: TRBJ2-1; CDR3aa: CASSLAHRDLDEQFF; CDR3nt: TGCGCCAGCAGCTTGGCCCACAGGGACCTCGATGAGCAGTTCTTC
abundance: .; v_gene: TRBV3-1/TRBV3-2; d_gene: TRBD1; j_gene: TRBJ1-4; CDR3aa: CASSQPGQGNVEKLFF; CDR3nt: TGTGCCAGCAGCCAACCGGGACAGGGGAACGTTGAAAAACTGTTTTTT
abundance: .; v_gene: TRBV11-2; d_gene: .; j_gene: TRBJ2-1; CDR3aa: CASSSSTHNEQFF; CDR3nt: TGTGCCAGCAGCTCTTCGACTCACAATGAGCAGTTCTTC
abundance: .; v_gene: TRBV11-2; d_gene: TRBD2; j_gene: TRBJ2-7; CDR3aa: CASSPGTSGTHYEQYF; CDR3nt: TGTGCCAGCAGCCCCGGGACTAGCGGGACCCACTACGAGCAGTACTTC
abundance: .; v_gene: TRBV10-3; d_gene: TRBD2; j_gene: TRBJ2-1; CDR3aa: CAIRQLAGGYEGAFF; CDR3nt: TGTGCCATCAGACAGCTAGCGGGAGGGTACGAGGGCGCGTTCTTC
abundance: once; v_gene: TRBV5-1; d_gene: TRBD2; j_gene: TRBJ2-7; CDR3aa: CASREGPGLAGEDEQYF; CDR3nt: TGCGCCAGCAGGGAAGGGCCGGGACTAGCGGGAGAGGACGAGCAGTACTTC
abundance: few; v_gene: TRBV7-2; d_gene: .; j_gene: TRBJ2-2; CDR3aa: CASRGQGTGELFF; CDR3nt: TGTGCCAGCAGGGGGCAGGGAACCGGGGAGCTGTTTTTT
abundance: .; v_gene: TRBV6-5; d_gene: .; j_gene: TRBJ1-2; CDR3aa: CASSYGSSRLYGYTF; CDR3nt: TGTGCCAGCAGTTACGGGTCGAGCAGACTCTATGGCTACACCTTC
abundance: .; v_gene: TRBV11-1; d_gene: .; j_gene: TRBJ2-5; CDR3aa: CASSLGGGHQQETQYF; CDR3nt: TGTGCCAGCAGCTTAGGCGGGGGCCACCAGCAAGAGACCCAGTACTTC
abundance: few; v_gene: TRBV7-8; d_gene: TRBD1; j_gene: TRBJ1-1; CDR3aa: CASSLLEDRGGTEAFF; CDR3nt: TGTGCCAGCAGCTTATTAGAAGACAGGGGTGGCACTGAAGCTTTCTTT
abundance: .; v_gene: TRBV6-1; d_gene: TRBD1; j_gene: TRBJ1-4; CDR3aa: CASSEDRGLYEKLFF; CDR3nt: TGTGCCAGCAGTGAGGACAGGGGGCTCTATGAAAAACTGTTTTTT
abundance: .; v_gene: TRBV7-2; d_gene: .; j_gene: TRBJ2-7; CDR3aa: CASSLVFSPEQYF; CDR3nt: TGTGCCAGCAGCTTAGTCTTTTCTCCCGAGCAGTACTTC
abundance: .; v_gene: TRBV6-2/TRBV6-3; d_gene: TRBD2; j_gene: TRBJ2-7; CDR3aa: CASSYSSPGGPSVISYEQYF; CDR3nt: TGTGCCAGCAGTTACTCGTCTCCGGGAGGGCCCTCTGTAATTTCCTACGAGCAGTACTTC
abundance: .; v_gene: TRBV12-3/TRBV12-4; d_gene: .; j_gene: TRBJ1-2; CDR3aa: CASSEGWGYTF; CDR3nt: TGTGCCAGCAGCGAGGGTTGGGGCTACACCTTC
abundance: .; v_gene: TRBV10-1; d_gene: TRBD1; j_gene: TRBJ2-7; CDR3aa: CASRATNRDRATYEQYF; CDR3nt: TGCGCCAGCAGGGCCACCAACCGGGACAGAGCAACCTACGAGCAGTACTTC
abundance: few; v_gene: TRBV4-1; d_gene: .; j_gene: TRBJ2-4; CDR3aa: CASSQPLAGSRKNIQYF; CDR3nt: TGCGCCAGCAGCCAACCCTTGGCGGGGTCAAGAAAAAACATTCAGTACTTC
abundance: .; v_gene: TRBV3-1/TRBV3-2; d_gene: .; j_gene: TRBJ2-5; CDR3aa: CASSQVREIQIETQYF; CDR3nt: TGTGCCAGCAGCCAAGTGAGGGAGATTCAGATCGAGACCCAGTACTTC
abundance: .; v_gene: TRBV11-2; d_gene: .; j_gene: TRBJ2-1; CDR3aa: CASSLPGVYGNEQFF; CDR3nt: TGTGCCAGCAGCTTACCGGGAGTTTACGGCAATGAGCAGTTCTTC
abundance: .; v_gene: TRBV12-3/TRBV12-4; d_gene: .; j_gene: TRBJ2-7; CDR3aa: CASSGGGPYEQYF; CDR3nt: TGTGCCAGCAGTGGAGGGGGCCCCTACGAGCAGTACTTC
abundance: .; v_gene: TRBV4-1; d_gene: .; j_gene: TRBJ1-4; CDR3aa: CASSQDTGLANEKLFF; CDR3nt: TGCGCCAGCAGCCAAGATACAGGTTTAGCTAATGAAAAACTGTTTTTT
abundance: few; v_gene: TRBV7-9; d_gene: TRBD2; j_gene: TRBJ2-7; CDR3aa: CASSLGGLAGIYEQYF; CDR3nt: TGTGCCAGCAGCTTAGGAGGGCTAGCGGGAATTTACGAGCAGTACTTC
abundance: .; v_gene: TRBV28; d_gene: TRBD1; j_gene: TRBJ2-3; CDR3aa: CASSLSGTGPRGTDTQYF; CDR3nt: TGTGCCAGCAGTTTATCCGGGACAGGCCCCAGGGGCACAGATACGCAGTATTTT
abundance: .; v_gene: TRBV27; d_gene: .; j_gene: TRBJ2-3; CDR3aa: CASSLHGGTDTQYF; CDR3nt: TGTGCCAGCAGTCTTCATGGAGGCACAGATACGCAGTATTTT
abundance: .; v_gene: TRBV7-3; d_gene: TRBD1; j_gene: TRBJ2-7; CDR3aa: CASSLPGQERVHEQYF; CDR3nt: TGTGCCAGCAGCTTGCCCGGACAGGAAAGAGTTCACGAGCAGTACTTC
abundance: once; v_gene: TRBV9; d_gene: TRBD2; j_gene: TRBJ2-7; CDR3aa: CASSVGQRDYEQYF; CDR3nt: TGTGCCAGCAGCGTAGGACAGCGGGACTACGAGCAGTACTTC
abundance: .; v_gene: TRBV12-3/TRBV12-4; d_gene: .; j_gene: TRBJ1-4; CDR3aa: CASRNPGGKLFF; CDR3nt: TGTGCCAGCAGAAACCCGGGGGGAAAACTGTTTTTT
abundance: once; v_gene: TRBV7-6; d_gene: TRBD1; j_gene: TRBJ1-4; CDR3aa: CASSSGTGDEKLFF; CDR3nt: TGTGCCAGCAGCTCCGGGACAGGGGACGAAAAACTGTTTTTT
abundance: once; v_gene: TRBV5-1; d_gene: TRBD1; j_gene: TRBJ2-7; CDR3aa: CASSSTGQGPYEQYF; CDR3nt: TGCGCCAGCAGCTCCACGGGACAGGGGCCCTACGAGCAGTACTTC
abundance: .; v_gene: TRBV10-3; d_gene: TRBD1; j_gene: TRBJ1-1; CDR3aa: CAISVGDRGPWANTEAFF; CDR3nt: TGTGCCATCAGTGTTGGGGACAGGGGGCCCTGGGCGAACACTGAAGCTTTCTTT
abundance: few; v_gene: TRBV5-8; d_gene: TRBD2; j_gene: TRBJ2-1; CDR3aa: CASSFVREGLDNEQFF; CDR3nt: TGTGCCAGCAGCTTCGTGCGGGAGGGCCTGGACAATGAGCAGTTCTTC
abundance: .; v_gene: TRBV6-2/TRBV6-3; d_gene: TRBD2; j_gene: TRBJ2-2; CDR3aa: CASSYSGLAGEANTGELFF; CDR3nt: TGTGCCAGCAGTTACTCGGGACTAGCGGGAGAGGCGAACACCGGGGAGCTGTTTTTT
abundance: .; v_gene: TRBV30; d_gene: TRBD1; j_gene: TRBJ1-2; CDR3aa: CAWTSDRGYGYTF; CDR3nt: TGTGCCTGGACTTCGGACAGGGGCTATGGCTACACCTTC
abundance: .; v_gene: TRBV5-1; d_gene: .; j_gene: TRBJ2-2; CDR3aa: CASSLVSGGTGELFF; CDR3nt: TGCGCCAGCAGCTTGGTATCAGGGGGGACCGGGGAGCTGTTTTTT
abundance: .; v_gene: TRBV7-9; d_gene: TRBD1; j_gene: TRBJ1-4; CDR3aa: CASSLNGGTVNEKLFF; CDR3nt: TGTGCCAGCAGCTTAAATGGGGGGACAGTTAATGAAAAACTGTTTTTT
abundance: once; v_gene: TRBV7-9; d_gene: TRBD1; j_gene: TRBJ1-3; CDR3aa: CASTTTGAISGNTIYF; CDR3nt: TGTGCCAGCACCACGACAGGGGCCATCTCTGGAAACACCATATATTTT
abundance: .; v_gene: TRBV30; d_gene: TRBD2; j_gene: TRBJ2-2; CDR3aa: CAWRVGGANTGELFF; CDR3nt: TGTGCCTGGAGGGTCGGGGGGGCGAACACCGGGGAGCTGTTTTTT
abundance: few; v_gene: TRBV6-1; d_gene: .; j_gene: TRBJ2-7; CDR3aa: CASSEPRVAGGSYEQYF; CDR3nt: TGTGCCAGCAGTGAGCCTAGGGTGGCAGGGGGGTCCTACGAGCAGTACTTC
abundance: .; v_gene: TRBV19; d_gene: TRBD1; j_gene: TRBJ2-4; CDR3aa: CASSIRSRDRAVGKNIQYF; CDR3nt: TGTGCCAGTAGTATCCGATCCCGGGACAGGGCAGTGGGCAAAAACATTCAGTACTTC
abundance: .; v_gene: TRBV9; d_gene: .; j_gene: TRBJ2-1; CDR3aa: CASSVEGGTGPYNEQFF; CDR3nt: TGTGCCAGCAGCGTAGAAGGAGGGACGGGGCCCTACAATGAGCAGTTCTTC
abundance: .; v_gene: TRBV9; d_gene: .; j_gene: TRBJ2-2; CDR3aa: CASSVAANTGELFF; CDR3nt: TGTGCCAGCAGCGTAGCGGCGAACACCGGGGAGCTGTTTTTT
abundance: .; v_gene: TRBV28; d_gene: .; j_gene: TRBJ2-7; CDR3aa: CASTVTPRSYEQYF; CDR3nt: TGTGCCAGCACCGTTACCCCCAGAAGCTACGAGCAGTACTTC
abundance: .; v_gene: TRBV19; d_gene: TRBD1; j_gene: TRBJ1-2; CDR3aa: CASSTRPGQGWGYTF; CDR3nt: TGTGCCAGTAGTACCCGCCCGGGACAGGGTTGGGGCTACACCTTC
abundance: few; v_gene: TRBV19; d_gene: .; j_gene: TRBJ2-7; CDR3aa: CASSREGPLLSYEQYF; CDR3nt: TGTGCCAGTAGTAGAGAGGGGCCTTTGTTGAGCTACGAGCAGTACTTC